This T cell receptor (beta chain) emerged from a study (dated by TCRdb to 2015 to 2017). A note on the overall study: The study tested whether tumor-infiltrating Tregs in breast cancer are recruited from blood Tregs or converted in situ from other CD4+ T cell subsets.

The CDR1 and CDR2 encoded by the germline V gene (reference sequence) are DFQATT and SNEGSKA. The CDR3 holds 14 amino acids from the cysteine to the phenylalanine. Left in the record is the CDR3 DNA by itself, 42 bases read in frame from the first base. V and J are truncated by 3 bases and 2 bases respectively, leaving an intervening sequence of 11 bases. Cells that were CD4+CD25+CD127-/low were the ones isolated as Tregs. Tregs, naive and memory CD4+ T cells from tumor, blood and ipsilateral draining lymph nodes of five breast cancer patients underwent full-length TCR alpha and beta sequencing. Ficoll density gradient centrifugation was used to isolate mononuclear cells from either lymph nodes or roughly 50 ml of peripheral blood. FACS confirmed that the sorted cell populations were more than 90% pure. Turning to this clonotype: The antigen it binds to is not known. No much larger clonotype is one base removed from it; base qualities were not supplied.

Full-length TCR variable regions were amplified by 5' RACE PCR with constant-region reverse primers, and semi-nested PCR with Nested Universal Primer A was subsequently performed. Using the ReliaPrep RNA Cell Miniprep System, total RNA was extracted, and the SMARTer RACE 5'/3' Kit was then used to reverse transcribe the RNA into 5'RACE-ready cDNA. Full-length TCR alpha and beta libraries were barcoded with multiplex adaptors and sequenced on an Illumina MiSeq. From the authors' description of their analysis: Sequencing data were pooled across the five patients for each of nine subset-tissue groups and compared by unsupervised clustering of TCR gene usage. The Morisita-Horn index was used to calculate repertoire similarity, with shared sequences weighted by how much each contributed to each repertoire. The public reads were quality trimmed at Q25 with fastp and then assembled into clones with MiXCR by TCRdb, keeping productive beta chains. Under each unique CDR3 protein, matching rows form one entry showing the most common genes and DNA. The V and J calls were determined by TCRdb, not by the authors. The sample profile shows roughly 42,000 distinct CDR3 sequences; around 20% of them were found once. Clones ranked in the top ten supply around 4% of the sample.

Overall study results and their limits: The larger-cohort validation was restricted to a single TCR beta V-J rearrangement rather than whole repertoires. Tumor-infiltrating Treg TCR alpha and beta sequences overlapped most with tumor naive CD4+ T cells, then with blood naive CD4+ T cells. Tumor memory CD4+ T cell TCR gene usage was found to cluster with blood and lymph node memory CD4+ cells and with lymph node naive CD4+ cells.

This receptor was identified in a female donor with breast cancer. The chain joins TRBV20-1 to TRBJ2-1; the D gene lacks a confident call. The material sequenced was Tregs sorted from blood. In nucleotide form, the sequence is TGCAGTGCTAGCGTCTCCATTCCCTACAATGAGCAGTTCTTC. It specifies CSASVSIPYNEQFF.